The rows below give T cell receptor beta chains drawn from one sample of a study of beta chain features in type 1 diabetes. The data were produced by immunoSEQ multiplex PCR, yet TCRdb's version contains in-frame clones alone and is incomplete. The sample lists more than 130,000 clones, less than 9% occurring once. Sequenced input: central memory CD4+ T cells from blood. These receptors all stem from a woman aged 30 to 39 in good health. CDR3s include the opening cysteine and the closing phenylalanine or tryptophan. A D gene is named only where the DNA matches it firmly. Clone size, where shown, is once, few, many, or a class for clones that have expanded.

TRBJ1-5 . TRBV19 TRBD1 TGTGCCAGTAGTGCCACAGGGGGCGGTCAGCCCCAGCATTTT CASSATGGGQPQHF
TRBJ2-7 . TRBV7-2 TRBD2 TGTGCCAGCAGACAGACTAGCGGACTTGCCTACGAGCAGTACTTC CASRQTSGLAYEQYF
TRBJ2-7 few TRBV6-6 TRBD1 TGTGCCAGCAGAACGGCAACAGGGGTAAGGTACGAGCAGTACTTC CASRTATGVRYEQYF
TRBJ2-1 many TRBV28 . TGTGCCAGCAGGCTCGGAGAACCCAAATTGGATGAGCAGTTCTTC CASRLGEPKLDEQFF
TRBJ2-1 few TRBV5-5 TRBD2 TGTGCCAGCAGCTATCTAGCGGGAGGGGCCAATGAGCAGTTCTTC CASSYLAGGANEQFF
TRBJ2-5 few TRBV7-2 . TGTGCCAGCAGCTTAGTCGAGGGGGCCCAGTACTTC CASSLVEGAQYF
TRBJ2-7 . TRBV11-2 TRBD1 TGTGCCAGCAGCGGGCGGGACAGGGGAAGCAGATACGAGCAGTACTTC CASSGRDRGSRYEQYF
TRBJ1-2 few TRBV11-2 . TGTGCCAGCAGCTTAGTCGGACAGCGGGGCTACACCTTC CASSLVGQRGYTF
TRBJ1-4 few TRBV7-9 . TGTGCCAGCAGCCCGGGGGTAAACAATGAAAAACTGTTTTTT CASSPGVNNEKLFF
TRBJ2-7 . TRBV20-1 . TGCAGTGCTAGATCGCCGGGCGAGCAGTACTTC CSARSPGEQYF
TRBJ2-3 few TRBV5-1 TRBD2 TGCGCCAGCAGCCGAAGCGGGGAAGATACGCAGTATTTT CASSRSGEDTQYF
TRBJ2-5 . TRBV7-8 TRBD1 TGTGCCAGCAGCACCTACAGGGGTAGGGGGCAAGAGACCCAGTACTTC CASSTYRGRGQETQYF
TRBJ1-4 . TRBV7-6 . TGTGCCAGCAGCGGTCTGTGGACTTCTGAAAAACTGTTTTTT CASSGLWTSEKLFF
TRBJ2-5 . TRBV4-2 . TGTGCCAGCAGCCGGATCCAAAACTATCAAGAGACCCAGTACTTC CASSRIQNYQETQYF
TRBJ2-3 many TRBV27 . TGTGCCAGCAGTCAGCGGACTAGCACAGATACGCAGTATTTT CASSQRTSTDTQYF
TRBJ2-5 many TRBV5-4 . TGTGCCAGCAGCTTGACGTTAGCTGAGACCCAGTACTTC CASSLTLAETQYF
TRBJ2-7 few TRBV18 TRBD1 TGTGCCAGCTCACCAGGGACAGCAGCCCTCGAGCAGTACTTC CASSPGTAALEQYF
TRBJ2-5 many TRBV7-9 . TGTGCCAGCAGCTTAAGGAGGGAACAGACCCAGTACTTC CASSLRREQTQYF
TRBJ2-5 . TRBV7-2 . TGTGCCAGCAGCTTAGTTCCAGGGAAGGAAGACCAGTACTTC CASSLVPGKEDQYF
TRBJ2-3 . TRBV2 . TGTGCCAGCACCGAAGGACTCACAGATACGCAGTATTTT CASTEGLTDTQYF
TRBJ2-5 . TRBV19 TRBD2 TGTGCCAGTAGTATTGCCGGGACTAGAGGCCAAGAGACCCAGTACTTC CASSIAGTRGQETQYF
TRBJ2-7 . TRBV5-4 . TGTGCCAGCAGCTTTCCAGAAGCCTACGAGCAGTACTTC CASSFPEAYEQYF
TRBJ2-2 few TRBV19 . TGTGCCAGTTCAAAGCAGGGTACCGGGGAGCTGTTTTTT CASSKQGTGELFF
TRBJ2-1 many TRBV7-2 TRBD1 TGTGCCAGCAGTACGGGACAGGGGGCCTACAATGAGCAGTTCTTC CASSTGQGAYNEQFF
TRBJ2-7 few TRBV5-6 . TGTGCCAGCAGCTTGGTGCCGTCCGGTCCCTACGAGCAGTACTTC CASSLVPSGPYEQYF
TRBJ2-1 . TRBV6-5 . TGTGCCAGCCAGAGATTCAGACAGGACCCTTGGGAGTTCTTC CASQRFRQDPWEFF
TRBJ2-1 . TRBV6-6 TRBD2 TGTGCCAGCAGCCCTAGCGGGAGGGACAATGAGCAGTTCTTC CASSPSGRDNEQFF
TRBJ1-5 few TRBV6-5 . TGTGCCAGCGTGCCGGGAGTACTTAATCAGCCCCAGCATTTT CASVPGVLNQPQHF
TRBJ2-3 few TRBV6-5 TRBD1 TGTGCCAGCAGCCCCCGGGACAGGGGGCGCGGGACGCAGTATTTT CASSPRDRGRGTQYF
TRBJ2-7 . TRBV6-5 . TGTGCCAGCAGTTTCCAGAGGATCGGCGAGCAGTACTTC CASSFQRIGEQYF
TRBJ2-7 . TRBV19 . TGTGCCAGTAGTATCGGGGTAAACTCCTACGAGCAGTACTTC CASSIGVNSYEQYF
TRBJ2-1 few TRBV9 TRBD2 TGTGCCAGCAGCCCTCGGGAGGAGCGGGCAAACAATGAGCAGTTCTTC CASSPREERANNEQFF
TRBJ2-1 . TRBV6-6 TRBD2 TGTGCCAGCAGTTACAGGCGGGAGGAGTACAATGAGCAGTTCTTC CASSYRREEYNEQFF
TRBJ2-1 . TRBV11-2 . TGTGCCAGCAGCCCCGTCGGGTACAATGAGCAGTTCTTC CASSPVGYNEQFF
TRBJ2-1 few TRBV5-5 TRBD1 TGTGCCAGCAGCCTGCTCCGGGACAGGGTCAATGAGCAGTTCTTC CASSLLRDRVNEQFF
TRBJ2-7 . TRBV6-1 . TGTGCCAGCAGTCGCTCCTACGAGCAGTACTTC CASSRSYEQYF
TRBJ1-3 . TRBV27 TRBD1 TGTGCCAGCAGTTTATCCTTCGACAGGGGGTGTATCCGTGTCTCTGGAAACACCATATATTTT CASSLSFDRGCIRVSGNTIYF
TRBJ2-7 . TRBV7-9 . TGTGCCAGCAGCGCCATCCCCTTAGCGGACTCCTACGAGCAGTACTTC CASSAIPLADSYEQYF
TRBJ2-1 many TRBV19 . TGTGCCAGTAAGAGTCTAGTACAAGCCCATGAGCAGTTCTTC CASKSLVQAHEQFF
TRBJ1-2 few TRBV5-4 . TGTGCCAGCAGCATCGGGACAACTAACTATGGCTACACCTTC CASSIGTTNYGYTF
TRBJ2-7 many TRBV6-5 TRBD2 TGTGCCAGCAGTTACGATAGCGGGGTCGAGCAGTACTTC CASSYDSGVEQYF
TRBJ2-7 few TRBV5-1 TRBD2 TGCGCCAGCAGCTTGGAAGGCGGGAGGGCCTCCTACGAGCAGTACTTC CASSLEGGRASYEQYF
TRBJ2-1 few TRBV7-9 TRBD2 TGTGCCAGCAGCTTCGGGACTAGCGCGTACAATGAGCAGTTCTTC CASSFGTSAYNEQFF
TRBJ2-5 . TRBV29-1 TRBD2 TGCAGCGTCGGACTAGCGGGAGGGGAGACCCAGTACTTC CSVGLAGGETQYF
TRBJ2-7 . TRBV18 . TGTGCCAGCTCACCACCTCCCAGGGGCTCCTACGAGCAGTACTTC CASSPPPRGSYEQYF
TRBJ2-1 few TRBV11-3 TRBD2 TGTGCCAGCAGCCGCGAGGCGGGAGGGCAGTTCTTC CASSREAGGQFF